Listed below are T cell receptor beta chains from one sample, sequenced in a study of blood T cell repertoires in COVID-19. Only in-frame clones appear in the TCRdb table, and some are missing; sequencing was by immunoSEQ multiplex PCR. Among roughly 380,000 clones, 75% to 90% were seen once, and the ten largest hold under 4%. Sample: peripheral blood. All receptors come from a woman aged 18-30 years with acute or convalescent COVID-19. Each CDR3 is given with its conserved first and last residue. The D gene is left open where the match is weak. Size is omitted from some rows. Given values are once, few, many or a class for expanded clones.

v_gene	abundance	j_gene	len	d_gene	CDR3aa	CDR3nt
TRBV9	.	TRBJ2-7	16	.	CASSVSAGQPPLEQYF	TGTGCCAGCAGCGTCAGCGCGGGACAGCCCCCCCTCGAGCAGTACTTC
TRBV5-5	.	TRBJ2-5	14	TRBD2	CASSSARGGETQYF	TGTGCCAGCAGCTCTGCTAGGGGAGGGGAGACCCAGTACTTC
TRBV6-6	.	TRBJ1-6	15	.	CASSYSGGGNSPLHF	TGTGCCAGCAGTTACTCGGGGGGAGGTAATTCACCCCTCCACTTT
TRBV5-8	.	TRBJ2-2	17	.	CASSLVAGLDYTGELFF	TGTGCCAGCAGCTTGGTGGCGGGACTCGACTATACCGGGGAGCTGTTTTTT
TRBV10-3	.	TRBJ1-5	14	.	CAIGGTDFNQPQHF	TGTGCCATCGGCGGGACGGACTTTAATCAGCCCCAGCATTTT
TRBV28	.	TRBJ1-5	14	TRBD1	CASSLDREEQPQHF	TGTGCCAGCAGTTTGGACAGGGAGGAACAGCCCCAGCATTTT
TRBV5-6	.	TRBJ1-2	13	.	CASSLQGNYGYTF	TGTGCCAGCAGCTTGCAGGGAAACTATGGCTACACCTTC
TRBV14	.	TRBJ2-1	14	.	CASSFLSGYNEQFF	TGTGCCAGCAGCTTTCTTTCCGGGTACAATGAGCAGTTCTTC
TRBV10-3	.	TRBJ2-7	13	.	CAISESTSYEQYF	TGTGCCATCAGTGAGAGTACTTCCTACGAGCAGTACTTC
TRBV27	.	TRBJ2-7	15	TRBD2	CASSPGTSGGPGQYF	TGTGCCAGCAGTCCCGGGACTAGCGGGGGCCCGGGGCAGTACTTC
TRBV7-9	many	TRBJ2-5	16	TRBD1	CASSPGTGGKQETQYF	TGTGCCAGCAGCCCCGGGACAGGGGGCAAACAAGAGACCCAGTACTTC
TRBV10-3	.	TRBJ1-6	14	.	CAISESTGESPLHF	TGTGCCATCAGTGAGTCGACGGGGGAGTCACCCCTCCACTTT
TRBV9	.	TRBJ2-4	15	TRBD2	CASSHPTSGKNIQYF	TGTGCCAGCAGCCACCCCACTAGCGGTAAAAACATTCAGTACTTC
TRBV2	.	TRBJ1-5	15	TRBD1	CASSDQGVGNQPQHF	TGTGCCAGCAGTGATCAGGGGGTGGGCAATCAGCCCCAGCATTTT
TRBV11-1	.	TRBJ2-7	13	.	CASAPPYSYEQYF	TGTGCCAGCGCCCCCCCCTATTCCTACGAGCAGTACTTC
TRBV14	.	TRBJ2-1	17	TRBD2	CASSRLAGVVSYNEQFF	TGTGCCAGCAGCCGACTAGCGGGAGTGGTCTCCTACAATGAGCAGTTCTTC
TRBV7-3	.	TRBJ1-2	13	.	CASSPRDGGGYTF	TGTGCCAGCAGCCCTCGAGATGGGGGCGGCTACACCTTC
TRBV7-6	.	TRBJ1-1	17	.	CASSLSSLLGEGTEAFF	TGTGCCAGCAGCTTATCGTCTTTACTTGGGGAGGGGACTGAAGCTTTCTTT
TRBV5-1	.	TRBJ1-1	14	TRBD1	CASSFTYGTGEAFF	TGCGCCAGCAGCTTTACCTACGGGACAGGGGAAGCTTTCTTT
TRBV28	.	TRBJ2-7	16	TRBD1	CASSHFRDRRYYEQYF	TGTGCCAGCAGTCACTTCCGGGACAGGCGATACTACGAGCAGTACTTC
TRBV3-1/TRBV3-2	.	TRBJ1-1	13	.	CASSLPGGGEAFF	TGTGCCAGCAGCCTCCCGGGAGGGGGAGAAGCTTTCTTT
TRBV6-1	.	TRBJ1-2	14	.	CASSEYTANYGYTF	TGTGCCAGCAGTGAATATACAGCCAACTATGGCTACACCTTC
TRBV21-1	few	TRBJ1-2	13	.	CASRRVRWDGYTF	TGTGCCAGCAGGAGGGTCAGGTGGGATGGCTACACCTTC
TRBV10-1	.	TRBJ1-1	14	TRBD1	CASSAGTGFSEAFF	TGCGCCAGCAGCGCCGGGACAGGGTTTTCTGAAGCTTTCTTT
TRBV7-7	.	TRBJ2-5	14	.	CASSPTGRGETQYF	TGTGCCAGCAGCCCAACAGGGAGGGGAGAGACCCAGTACTTC
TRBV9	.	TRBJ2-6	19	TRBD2	CASSGGGLAGRSGANVLTF	TGTGCCAGCAGTGGGGGAGGGCTAGCGGGACGCTCTGGGGCCAACGTCCTGACTTTC
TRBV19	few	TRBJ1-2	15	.	CASSTPSWAHYGYTF	TGTGCCAGTAGTACCCCGTCGTGGGCCCACTATGGCTACACCTTC
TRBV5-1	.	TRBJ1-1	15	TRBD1	CASSDRAPLNTEAFF	TGCGCCAGCAGCGACAGGGCCCCCCTGAACACTGAAGCTTTCTTT
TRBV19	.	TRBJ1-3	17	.	CASSQGQPGWTGNTIYF	TGTGCCAGTAGCCAAGGACAGCCTGGTTGGACTGGAAACACCATATATTTT
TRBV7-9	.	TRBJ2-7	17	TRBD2	CASSPPGLAGVVYEQYF	TGTGCCAGCAGCCCACCGGGACTAGCGGGAGTGGTGTACGAGCAGTACTTC
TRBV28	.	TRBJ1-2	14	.	CASSNIQGRHGYTF	TGTGCCAGCAGTAACATTCAGGGGCGACATGGCTACACCTTC
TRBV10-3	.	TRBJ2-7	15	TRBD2	CAISATSGGAYEQYF	TGTGCCATCAGTGCAACTAGCGGTGGGGCGTACGAGCAGTACTTC
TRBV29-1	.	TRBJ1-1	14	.	CSLRERSLNTEAFF	TGCAGCCTCCGGGAGAGATCCCTGAACACTGAAGCTTTCTTT
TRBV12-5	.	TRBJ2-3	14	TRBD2	CAIPSGGNTDTQYF	TGTGCTATTCCCAGCGGGGGGAACACAGATACGCAGTATTTT
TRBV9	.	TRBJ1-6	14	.	CASTRQGYNSPLHF	TGTGCCAGCACCCGCCAGGGCTATAATTCACCCCTCCACTTT
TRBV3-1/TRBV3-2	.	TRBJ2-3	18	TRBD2	CASSPNAGLAGDPDTQYF	TGTGCCAGCAGCCCAAACGCAGGACTAGCGGGAGATCCAGATACGCAGTATTTT
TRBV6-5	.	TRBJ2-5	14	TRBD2	CASRRAGGGETQYF	TGTGCCAGTCGGAGAGCGGGGGGTGGAGAGACCCAGTACTTC
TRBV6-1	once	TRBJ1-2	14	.	CASSEIGRGRGYTF	TGTGCCAGCAGTGAAATAGGTCGAGGTCGTGGCTACACCTTC
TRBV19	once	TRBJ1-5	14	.	CASSIESAPRAQHF	TGTGCCAGTAGTATAGAATCAGCCCCCCGGGCCCAGCATTTT
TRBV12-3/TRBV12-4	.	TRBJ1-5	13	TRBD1	CASSYDREQPQHF	TGTGCCAGCAGTTACGACAGGGAGCAGCCCCAGCATTTT
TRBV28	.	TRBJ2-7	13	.	CASSGQNLYEQYF	TGTGCCAGCAGCGGACAAAACCTCTACGAGCAGTACTTC
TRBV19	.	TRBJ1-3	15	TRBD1	CASSIGTDSGNTIYF	TGTGCCAGTAGTATCGGGACAGATTCTGGAAACACCATATATTTT
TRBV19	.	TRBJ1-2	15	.	CASSTQYGARYGYTF	TGTGCCAGTAGTACCCAATATGGGGCGCGGTATGGCTACACCTTC
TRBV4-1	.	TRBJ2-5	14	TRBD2	CASSLLAVQETQYF	TGCGCCAGCTCCCTACTAGCGGTCCAAGAGACCCAGTACTTC
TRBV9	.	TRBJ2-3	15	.	CASSVEGGITDTQYF	TGTGCCAGCAGCGTAGAGGGCGGGATCACAGATACGCAGTATTTT
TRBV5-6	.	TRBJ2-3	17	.	CASSLEQEKLATDTQYF	TGTGCCAGCAGCTTAGAACAGGAGAAACTAGCCACAGATACGCAGTATTTT
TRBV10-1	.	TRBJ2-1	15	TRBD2	CATSPSGLAGNEQFF	TGCGCCACCTCCCCCTCAGGACTAGCGGGAAATGAGCAGTTCTTC
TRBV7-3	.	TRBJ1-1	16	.	CASSRDSTQSASEAFF	TGTGCCAGCAGCCGGGACTCTACTCAATCCGCATCTGAAGCTTTCTTT
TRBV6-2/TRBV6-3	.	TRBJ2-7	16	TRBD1	CASSSPGTVNSYEQYF	TGTGCCAGCAGTTCTCCCGGGACAGTGAACTCCTACGAGCAGTACTTC
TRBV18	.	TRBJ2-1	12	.	CASSPQYNEQFF	TGTGCCAGCTCCCCCCAATACAATGAGCAGTTCTTC
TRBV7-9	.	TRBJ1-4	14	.	CASSVPRGREKLFF	TGTGCCAGCAGCGTACCCAGGGGTAGGGAAAAACTGTTTTTT
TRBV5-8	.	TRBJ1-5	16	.	CASSPGTGYGNQPQHF	TGTGCCAGCAGCCCTGGTACAGGGTATGGCAATCAGCCCCAGCATTTT
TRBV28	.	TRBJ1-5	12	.	CASSFSGIPQHF	TGTGCCAGCAGTTTCTCAGGGATCCCCCAGCATTTT
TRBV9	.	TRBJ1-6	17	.	CASSSGEGSSYNSPLHF	TGTGCCAGCAGCTCAGGGGAGGGAAGCTCCTATAATTCACCCCTCCACTTT
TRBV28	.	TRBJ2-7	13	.	CATFRGANYEQYF	TGTGCCACCTTTCGAGGCGCCAACTACGAGCAGTACTTC
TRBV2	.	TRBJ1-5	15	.	CASSDVVYSNQPQHF	TGTGCCAGCAGTGATGTAGTTTATAGCAATCAGCCCCAGCATTTT